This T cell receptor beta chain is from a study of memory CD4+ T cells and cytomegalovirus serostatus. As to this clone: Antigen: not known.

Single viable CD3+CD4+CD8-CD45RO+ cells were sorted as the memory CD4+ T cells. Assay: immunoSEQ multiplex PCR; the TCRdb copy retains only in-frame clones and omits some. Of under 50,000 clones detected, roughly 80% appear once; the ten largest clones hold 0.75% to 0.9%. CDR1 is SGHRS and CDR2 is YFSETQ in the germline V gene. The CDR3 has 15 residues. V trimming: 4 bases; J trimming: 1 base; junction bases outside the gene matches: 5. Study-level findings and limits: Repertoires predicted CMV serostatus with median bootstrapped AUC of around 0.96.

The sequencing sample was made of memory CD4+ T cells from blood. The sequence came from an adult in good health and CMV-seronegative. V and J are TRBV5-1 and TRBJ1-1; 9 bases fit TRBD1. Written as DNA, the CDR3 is TGCGCCAGCAGCCCGCAGGGACAGGGGAACACTGAAGCTTTCTTT. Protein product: CASSPQGQGNTEAFF. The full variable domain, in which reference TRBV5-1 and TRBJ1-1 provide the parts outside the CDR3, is KAGVTQTPRYLIKTRGQQVTLSCSPISGHRSVSWYQQTPGQGLQFLFEYFSETQRNKGNFPGRFSGRQFSNSRSEMNVSTLELGDSALYLCASSPQGQGNTEAFFGQGTRLTVV.